These 25 T cell receptor beta chains originate from one sample sequenced in a study of PD-L1 blockade in urothelial cancer. The table came from immunoSEQ multiplex PCR; TCRdb's copy has only in-frame clones and leaves some out. The sample has 90,000 to 120,000 clones, 91% seen once. Material: PBMCs, obtained around atezolizumab (anti-PD-L1) treatment. These receptor sequences come from a woman of 80 years or more with urothelial cancer.

This clone was recorded once. V usage is TRBV11-2 and J usage is TRBJ2-3; 9 nucleotides agree with TRBD1. V lost 5 bases and J lost 6; bases outside the gene matches: 15. This CDR3 has 17 residues. Germline-derived CDR1 and CDR2 are SGHAT and FQNNGV. The CDR3 DNA is TGTGCCAGCAGCACGGCAATGGGACAGGGATATTCGGATACGCAGTATTTT. Protein: CASSTAMGQGYSDTQYF.

The V call is TRBV5-1, the J call TRBJ1-5; no clear D gene. With 4 bases removed from V and 4 bases from J, the gap between germline ends came to 9 bases. The CDR3 covers 13 residues. CDR1 SGHRS and CDR2 YFSETQ come from the germline V gene. The CDR3 sequence is CASSPNGNQPQHF. The CDR3, as DNA: TGCGCCAGCAGCCCCAACGGGAATCAGCCCCAGCATTTT.

This clone has a single count. This chain joins TRBV7-9 and TRBJ2-2; 8 bases are shared with TRBD1. The germline V gene has CDR1 SEHNR and CDR2 FQNEAQ (reference sequence). V was pared by 3 bases and J by 4 bases, with 1 base of the junction left unmatched. The CDR3 extends over 14 amino acids. The DNA for the CDR3 is TGTGCCAGCAGCTTGACAGGGGTCACCGGGGAGCTGTTTTTT. It is translated as CASSLTGVTGELFF.

This clone was found a few times. This chain uses TRBV9 with TRBJ2-5, with TRBD1 as a possible D gene (5 bases). V dropped 4 bases and J dropped 2 bases, with 15 bases sitting between them. The CDR3 is 15 residues long. The germline V gene encodes CDR1 SGDLS and CDR2 YYNGEE. As DNA, the CDR3 is TGTGCCAGCAGCCCCTGGGGCAGACAACAAGAGACCCAGTACTTC. It is translated as CASSPWGRQQETQYF.

This clone was seen once. This chain links TRBV18 with TRBJ2-1; possible D gene TRBD1, 5 bases. CDR1 is KGHSH, CDR2 LQKENI, per germline. The CDR3 contains 14 residues. V shed 6 bases and J shed 8 bases, with 17 bases lying between them. CDR3 bases: TGTGCCAGCTCCCAGGATAAGGGGTTCGATGAGCAGTTCTTC. Its translation is CASSQDKGFDEQFF.

The genes are TRBV19 and TRBJ1-2, with TRBD1 matching 10 bases. CDR3 size: 14 residues. The junction had 3 bases not matched to a gene; V was cut back by 6 bases and J by 2 bases. Germline assignment: CDR1 LNHDA and CDR2 SQIVND (reference sequence). This CDR3 reads CASSRDRGNYGYTF. The CDR3, as DNA: TGTGCCAGTAGCCGGGACAGGGGAAACTATGGCTACACCTTC.

CDR3 protein: CACSSGTGAVYGYTF. CDR3 in DNA: TGTGCCTGCTCTTCCGGGACAGGGGCTGTATATGGCTACACCTTC. The chain is built from TRBV30 and TRBJ1-2; 10 nucleotides line up with TRBD1. Trimming at V came to 6 bases and at J to 5 bases, leaving 12 bases not matched to a gene. The CDR3 is made up of 15 amino acids. Germline values: CDR1 GTSNPN, CDR2 SVGIG (reference sequence). The entire variable domain, with the rest obtained from reference TRBV30 and TRBJ1-2, is as follows: SQTIHQWPATLVQPVGSPLSLECTVEGTSNPNLYWYRQAAGRGLQLLFYSVGIGQISSEVPQNLSASRPQDRQFILSSKKLLLSDSGFYLCACSSGTGAVYGYTFGSGTRLTVV.

This chain connects TRBV11-1 to TRBJ2-1, with D possibly TRBD1 on 6 matching bases. Germline assignment: CDR1 SGHAT and CDR2 FQDESV (reference sequence). The CDR3 runs to 15 residues. Trimming removed 1 base from V and 2 bases from J, with 9 bases in between. The CDR3 region is CASSLEDSTYNEQFF. DNA for the CDR3: TGTGCCAGCAGCTTAGAGGACAGTACCTACAATGAGCAGTTCTTC.

The V gene is TRBV5-6, the J gene TRBJ1-5; D perhaps matches TRBD1 (5 bases). CDR1 is SGHDT, CDR2 YYEEEE, per germline. With 5 bases removed from V and 3 bases from J, the gap between germline ends came to 12 bases. This CDR3 is 14 amino acids long. CDR3 in DNA: TGTGCCAGCAGTCTAGGGGTGGCCAATCAGCCCCAGCATTTT. Residues: CASSLGVANQPQHF. Variable domain in full (rest from reference TRBV5-6 and TRBJ1-5): DAGVTQSPTHLIKTRGQQVTLRCSPKSGHDTVSWYQQALGQGPQFIFQYYEEEERQRGNFPDRFSGHQFPNYSSELNVNALLLGDSALYLCASSLGVANQPQHFGDGTRLSIL.

The chain is built from TRBV7-9 and TRBJ1-2; D perhaps matches TRBD1 (5 bases). This CDR3 has 15 amino acids. Germline V gene sequence: CDR1 SEHNR, CDR2 FQNEAQ (reference sequence). Trimming shortened V by 5 bases and J by 4 bases, and 17 bases separated the two germline ends. CDR3 in amino acids: CASSPGAVSAYGYTF. CDR3 in DNA: TGTGCCAGCAGCCCTGGGGCAGTATCAGCCTATGGCTACACCTTC.

The chain employs TRBV15 and TRBJ1-2, with TRBD1 matching 9 bases. The CDR3 consists of 15 residues. From germline, CDR1 is LNHNV and CDR2 YYDKDF (reference sequence). V shed 0 bases and J 3 bases; nucleotides not matched to a gene: 2. For the CDR3, the DNA is TGTGCCACCAGCAGAGACAGACAGGGGGACTATGGCTACACCTTC. Translating it yields CATSRDRQGDYGYTF.

This chain connects TRBV5-6 to TRBJ2-3, with a possible D match to TRBD2 (6 bases). The V end lost 2 bases, the J end lost 4 bases, and 14 bases lay between the germline ends. The germline gives CDR1 SGHDT, CDR2 YYEEEE. There are 15 residues in the CDR3. CDR3 protein: CASSLTGSRSDTQYF. CDR3 sequence (DNA): TGTGCCAGCAGCTTAACCGGGAGTAGATCAGATACGCAGTATTTT.

This clone was counted a single time. CDR3 nucleotides: TGTGCCAGCAGCCCAGTGCGGGGGGGCGCCGGGGAGCTGTTTTTT. Translating gives CASSPVRGGAGELFF. This rearrangement joins TRBV7-7 to TRBJ2-2, with 9 bases fitting TRBD2. The length of the CDR3 is 15 residues. J gave up 6 bases and V 5 bases, and 7 bases lay outside the gene matches. Germline lookup yields CDR1 SSHAT and CDR2 FNYEAQ (reference sequence).

The V call is TRBV19, the J call TRBJ1-1; D is unresolved. The V gene lost 5 bases and the J gene lost 4 bases, with 14 bases spanning the gap. The CDR3 is made up of 14 amino acids. Germline V gene sequence: CDR1 LNHDA, CDR2 SQIVND (reference sequence). CDR3 nucleotide sequence: TGTGCCAGTAGTGGGCCACTGATAGGCACTGAAGCTTTCTTT. Translating gives CASSGPLIGTEAFF.

CDR3 nucleotides: TGTGCCAGCGGGGCTAGCGGGAACTCCTACGAGCAGTACTTC. Amino acids: CASGASGNSYEQYF. The V gene is TRBV7-2, the J gene TRBJ2-7; 9 nucleotides match TRBD2. The CDR3 has 14 amino acids. Per germline, CDR1 SGHTA and CDR2 FQGNSA. V dropped 8 bases and J dropped 0; count of bases not matched to a gene: 5.

The chain combines TRBV30 with TRBJ2-1; 11 bases align to TRBD2. CDR3 size: 17 residues. V lost 1 base and J lost 2; bases outside the gene matches: 7. In germline, CDR1 is GTSNPN, CDR2 SVGIG (reference sequence). The CDR3 region is CAWSGTSGRLPYNEQFF. CDR3 DNA sequence: TGTGCCTGGAGTGGAACTAGCGGGAGATTACCCTACAATGAGCAGTTCTTC.

V and J are TRBV4-1 and TRBJ2-7, with 15 positions matching TRBD2. Trimming at V came to 3 bases and at J to 4 bases, leaving 4 bases not matched to a gene. The CDR3 extends over 16 amino acids. Per germline, CDR1 MGHRA and CDR2 YSYEKL. Here the CDR3 DNA reads TGCGCCAGCAGCCATTTCGGGACTAGCGGGAGGTACGAGCAGTACTTC. This sequence encodes CASSHFGTSGRYEQYF.

This clone was seen just once. The rearrangement uses TRBV19 and TRBJ1-2, with 9 positions matching TRBD1. CDR1 and CDR2 (germline): LNHDA, SQIVND (reference sequence). The CDR3 has 13 residues. After removal of 9 bases from V and 7 bases from J, the junction contained 9 bases not matched to a gene. The CDR3 bases are TGTGCCAGCGGGGGACAGGGTAAATTTGGCTACACCTTC. Its translation: CASGGQGKFGYTF.

The chain has TRBV27 and TRBJ2-7; TRBD1 matches at 10 bases. Unmatched junction bases numbered 10, after V lost 6 bases and J lost 2 bases. Looked up from germline, CDR1 is MNHEY and CDR2 is SMNVEV (reference sequence). This CDR3 contains 16 residues. CDR3 nucleotides: TGTGCCAGCAGCTTCGACAGGGGGCGACTGACCTACGAGCAGTACTTC. Encoded protein: CASSFDRGRLTYEQYF.

The chain has TRBV28 and TRBJ1-2; 10 nucleotides align to TRBD1. Trimming removed 4 bases from V and 2 bases from J; junction bases left unmatched: 7. Germline V gene sequence: CDR1 MDHEN, CDR2 SYDVKM. The CDR3 sequence is 16 residues long. The DNA of the CDR3 is TGTGCCAGCAGTTGGTTGGGACAGGGGAACAACTATGGCTACACCTTC. This sequence encodes CASSWLGQGNNYGYTF.

The gene calls are TRBV6-6 and TRBJ2-7; 7 bases fit TRBD2. J lost 2 bases, V lost 4 bases, and 8 bases had no gene match. The CDR3 loop spans 15 amino acids. Germline CDR1 reads MNHNY; CDR2 reads SVGAGI (reference sequence). CDR3 sequence reads: CASSSLGLGTYEQYF. The CDR3, as DNA: TGTGCCAGCAGTTCCCTCGGACTAGGAACCTACGAGCAGTACTTC.

The chain uses TRBV4-1 and TRBJ2-2; TRBD1 agrees at 9 bases. Germline-derived CDR1 and CDR2 are MGHRA and YSYEKL. The V and J ends lost 2 bases and 4 bases, in that order; junction bases with no gene match: 17. The CDR3 extends over 20 amino acids. The CDR3 sequence: CASSQKPGQGLHRVTGELFF. In nucleotides, the CDR3 is TGCGCCAGCAGCCAAAAGCCGGGACAGGGACTTCATCGGGTCACCGGGGAGCTGTTTTTT.

V is TRBV2 and J is TRBJ2-6; 8 bases align to TRBD2. This CDR3 contains 16 residues. Germline V CDR1 and CDR2: SNHLY, FYNNEI. Losses at the gene ends were 6 bases for V and 4 bases for J; bases not matched to a gene: 8. The CDR3 protein is CASSTAGVTGANVLTF. The CDR3 DNA reads as TGTGCCAGCAGCACAGCGGGAGTCACGGGGGCCAACGTCCTGACTTTC.

V is TRBV6-5 and J is TRBJ1-5; TRBD1 might be the D (6 bases). Germline V gene data show CDR1 as MNHEY and CDR2 as SVGAGI. With 0 bases removed from V and 7 bases from J, the gap between germline ends came to 13 bases. This CDR3 is built from 15 residues. CDR3 nucleotide sequence: TGTGCCAGCAGTTACTCGAGCAGGGGAGACCAGCCCCAGCATTTT. Encoded protein: CASSYSSRGDQPQHF.

V is TRBV19 and J is TRBJ2-1, with 10 nucleotides matching TRBD2. Germline trimming cut 4 bases from V and 6 bases from J; bases unmatched to any gene: 12. Germline values: CDR1 LNHDA, CDR2 SQIVND (reference sequence). This CDR3 is built from 17 residues. This CDR3 reads CASSRGLLAGTGNEQFF. The CDR3 DNA reads as TGTGCCAGTAGTAGGGGCCTACTAGCGGGAACAGGCAATGAGCAGTTCTTC.